This T cell receptor (beta chain) originates from a study of immune evolution from preneoplasia to lung adenocarcinoma. CDR3 length: 14 residues. Germline values: CDR1 SGHKS, CDR2 YYEKEE (reference sequence). Between the trimmed V and J ends, which lost 3 bases and 0 bases, there was a span of 8 bases. Assay: immunoSEQ multiplex PCR; the TCRdb copy retains only in-frame clones and omits some. The repertoire includes 25,000 to 30,000 clones, roughly 70% of them detected once, and 5.7% sits in the top ten. The table lists this clone with a few counts. The receptor comes from a person in their 60s with invasive lung adenocarcinoma. Some clones in this sample may be carry-over from other donors' samples. The specimen was FFPE invasive lung adenocarcinoma tissue. This chain uses TRBV5-5 with TRBJ2-3; D remains unclear. Here the CDR3 reads CASSSSSSTDTQYF. The CDR3, as DNA: TGTGCCAGCAGCTCGTCCAGTAGCACAGATACGCAGTATTTT. The complete variable domain, with remaining parts taken from reference TRBV5-5 and TRBJ2-3, reads DAGVTQSPTHLIKTRGQQVTLRCSPISGHKSVSWYQQVLGQGPQFIFQYYEKEERGRGNFPDRFSARQFPNYSSELNVNALLLGDSALYLCASSSSSSTDTQYFGPGTRLTVL.